A single sample gave rise to the 19 T cell receptor beta chains below, sequenced in a study of T cell responses to AZD1222 COVID-19 vaccine. Using immunoSEQ multiplex PCR, the repertoire was profiled, and TCRdb retains in-frame clones only, with some absent. This table holds tens of thousands of clones, 70% to 85% found once. Sequencing was performed on peripheral blood, taken on day 0 of AZD1222 vaccination. These receptors originate from an adult in good health.

The rearrangement uses TRBV28 and TRBJ1-2; perhaps TRBD1 as D (6 bases). The CDR3 runs 13 residues. Looked up from germline, CDR1 is MDHEN and CDR2 is SYDVKM. The V gene lost 4 bases and the J gene lost 3 bases, with 9 bases spanning the gap. CDR3 residues: CASSSTGYYGYTF. The CDR3 DNA is TGTGCCAGCAGTTCCACAGGGTACTATGGCTACACCTTC.

The genes are TRBV5-3 and TRBJ2-7; the D gene is possibly TRBD2 (6 bases). TRBV5-3 is sorted into the ORF group, with uncertain function. The CDR3 has 13 amino acids. Trimming shortened V by 3 bases and J by 6 bases, and 13 bases separated the two germline ends. The DNA of the CDR3 is TGTGCCAGAAGCTGGGTAGCGGCGACCGAGCAGTACTTC. Encoded protein: CARSWVAATEQYF.

The rearrangement joins TRBV6-2 or TRBV6-3 to TRBJ2-2; D is possibly TRBD2 (6 bases). The CDR3 runs to 15 residues. Germline CDR1 reads MNHEY; CDR2 reads SVGEGT. Trimming removed 0 bases from V and 3 bases from J, with 8 bases in between. CDR3 DNA sequence: TGTGCCAGCAGTTACTCGTGGAGGGACACCGGGGAGCTGTTTTTT. This gives the protein CASSYSWRDTGELFF.

For the CDR3, the DNA is TGTGCCACCAGCCAGGGTAACTATGGCTACACCTTC. Translated, it gives CATSQGNYGYTF. V and J are TRBV15 and TRBJ1-2, with D tentatively TRBD1 (5 bases). The CDR3 has 12 residues. CDR1 is LNHNV and CDR2 is YYDKDF in the germline V gene (reference sequence). Trimming removed 5 bases at V and 1 base at J, with 5 bases between.

The V and J genes are TRBV30 and TRBJ1-3; maybe TRBD1 (6 bases). CDR3 length: 15 amino acids. Trimming stripped 1 base from V and 2 bases from J, with 12 bases between. The germline V gene has CDR1 GTSNPN and CDR2 SVGIG (reference sequence). The CDR3 sequence: CAWSGGPGTGNTIYF. The CDR3 DNA reads as TGTGCCTGGAGTGGGGGGCCAGGTACTGGAAACACCATATATTTT.

There are a few counts of this clone. The chain is built from TRBV3-1 (or the pseudogene TRBV3-2) and TRBJ1-6; 8 positions agree with TRBD1. The ends lost 0 bases at V and 8 bases at J; junction bases unmatched: 9. The germline CDR1 and CDR2 sequences are LGHDT and YNNKEL (reference sequence). CDR3 size: 17 residues. The CDR3 DNA is TGTGCCAGCAGCCAAGATGGTTGGGGACAGGCGTATTCACCCCTCCACTTT. Amino acid sequence: CASSQDGWGQAYSPLHF.

The V gene is TRBV6-6, the J gene TRBJ2-7, with 8 bases that match TRBD1. This CDR3 region has 14 residues. V lost 6 bases and J lost 1; bases outside the gene matches: 5. Germline V gene data show CDR1 as MNHNY and CDR2 as SVGAGI (reference sequence). The CDR3 region is CASRDTGGSYEQYF. The CDR3 region has the DNA TGTGCCAGCAGGGACACAGGGGGGTCCTACGAGCAGTACTTC.

The chain couples TRBV28 to TRBJ1-1; tentatively, D is TRBD1 (5 bases). Germline CDR1 MDHEN, CDR2 SYDVKM. The V gene lost 7 bases and the J gene lost 11 bases, with 17 bases spanning the gap. CDR3 size: 12 residues. CDR3 region: CASIDSGTSAFF. In DNA form, the CDR3 reads TGTGCCAGCATCGACAGTGGGACGTCTGCTTTCTTT. The whole variable domain, remainder taken from reference TRBV28 and TRBJ1-1, is DVKVTQSSRYLVKRTGEKVFLECVQDMDHENMFWYRQDPGLGLRLIYFSYDVKMKEKGDIPEGYSVSREKKERFSLILESASTNQTSMYLCASIDSGTSAFFGQGTRLTVV.

This clone was seen a single time. The V and J genes are TRBV19 and TRBJ1-5; D uncertain. Trimming pared 4 bases from V and 1 base from J, leaving 14 bases between. The CDR3 runs to 16 residues. Germline values: CDR1 LNHDA, CDR2 SQIVND (reference sequence). The CDR3 bases are TGTGCCAGTAGTACCCGTCGAGGGAGGAGCAATCAGCCCCAGCATTTT. Its protein is CASSTRRGRSNQPQHF.

The CDR3 loop is CASRADGNTIYF. CDR3 in DNA: TGTGCCAGCAGGGCAGATGGAAACACCATATATTTT. The J gene is TRBJ1-3, the V gene TRBV6-5; no clear D gene. This CDR3 spans 12 amino acids. Trimming left V 6 bases short and J 3 bases short, with 6 bases between. The germline gives CDR1 MNHEY, CDR2 SVGAGI.

This chain connects TRBV27 to TRBJ2-1; TRBD2 matches at 14 bases. Per germline, CDR1 MNHEY and CDR2 SMNVEV (reference sequence). V was clipped by 4 bases and J by 7 bases; unmatched bases: 9. There are 17 residues in the CDR3. Here the CDR3 reads CASSSAGLAGAVNEQFF. The CDR3 DNA reads TGTGCCAGCAGTTCCGCGGGACTAGCGGGAGCGGTTAATGAGCAGTTCTTC.

The chain couples TRBV28 to TRBJ1-4, with TRBD1 matching over 8 bases. V trimming: 5 bases; J trimming: 8 bases; junction bases outside the gene matches: 10. The germline gives CDR1 MDHEN, CDR2 SYDVKM. The CDR3 loop spans 15 amino acids. The CDR3 here is CASSTSQGAGEKLFF. CDR3 in DNA: TGTGCCAGCAGTACCTCCCAGGGGGCCGGGGAAAAACTGTTTTTT.

This clone was seen ten or more times. The genes are TRBV18 and TRBJ1-5; D remains ambiguous. The CDR3 totals 14 residues. The germline V gene encodes CDR1 KGHSH and CDR2 LQKENI. Trimming cost V 1 base and J 6 bases, with 10 bases left between them. In DNA form, the CDR3 reads TGTGCCAGCTCACCACAAAAATCCAGTCAGCCCCAGCATTTT. Translated: CASSPQKSSQPQHF.

This clone was picked up many times. The chain couples TRBV7-9 to TRBJ2-2; D not certain. The germline gives CDR1 SEHNR, CDR2 FQNEAQ (reference sequence). The CDR3 loop spans 14 amino acids. Trimming removed 1 base from V and 6 bases from J, with 9 bases in between. This CDR3 reads CASSLVKDSGELFF. DNA for the CDR3: TGTGCCAGCAGCTTAGTCAAAGATTCCGGGGAGCTGTTTTTT.

The V gene is TRBV5-1, the J gene TRBJ2-7, with 8 bases fitting TRBD1. V trimming: 6 bases; J trimming: 2 bases; junction bases outside the gene matches: 7. Looked up from germline, CDR1 is SGHRS and CDR2 is YFSETQ. The CDR3 is made up of 14 amino acids. DNA of the CDR3: TGCGCCAGCACCCGGGACAGGTTCACCTACGAGCAGTACTTC. Amino acids: CASTRDRFTYEQYF.

A few counts support this clone. The chain links TRBV7-9 to TRBJ1-3; no reliable D call. Germline V gives CDR1 SEHNR, CDR2 FQNEAQ (reference sequence). The CDR3 is made up of 12 amino acids. The V gene lost 5 bases and the J gene lost 3 bases, with 5 bases spanning the gap. The CDR3 here is CASSPNGNTIYF. The CDR3 coding sequence is TGTGCCAGCAGCCCTAATGGAAACACCATATATTTT.

The gene calls are TRBV6-5 and TRBJ1-2; no definite D call. The CDR3 sequence is 10 residues long. The V end lost 8 bases, the J end lost 3 bases, and 4 bases lay between the germline ends. CDR1 is MNHEY and CDR2 is SVGAGI in the germline V gene. The CDR3 DNA follows: TGTGCCAGCGGCGACTATGGCTACACCTTC. This encodes CASGDYGYTF.

The chain has TRBV20-1 and TRBJ2-1; a possible D gene is TRBD2 (6 bases). Germline V gives CDR1 DFQATT, CDR2 SNEGSKA (reference sequence). V lost 3 bases and J 6 bases, leaving 15 bases between the germline ends. The CDR3 contains 14 residues. The CDR3 region is CSASLSGLLNEQFF. The CDR3 nucleotides read TGCAGTGCTAGTTTAAGCGGGCTCCTCAATGAGCAGTTCTTC.

V is TRBV19 and J is TRBJ1-2; weak D call: TRBD1 (5 bases). V was shortened by 5 bases and J by 5 bases, with 15 bases between the two germline ends. This CDR3 is built from 14 residues. CDR1 and CDR2 from the germline V gene are LNHDA and SQIVND (reference sequence). The DNA for the CDR3 is TGTGCCAGTAGTCCCTTGACAGACCCTTATGGCTACACCTTC. Residues: CASSPLTDPYGYTF.